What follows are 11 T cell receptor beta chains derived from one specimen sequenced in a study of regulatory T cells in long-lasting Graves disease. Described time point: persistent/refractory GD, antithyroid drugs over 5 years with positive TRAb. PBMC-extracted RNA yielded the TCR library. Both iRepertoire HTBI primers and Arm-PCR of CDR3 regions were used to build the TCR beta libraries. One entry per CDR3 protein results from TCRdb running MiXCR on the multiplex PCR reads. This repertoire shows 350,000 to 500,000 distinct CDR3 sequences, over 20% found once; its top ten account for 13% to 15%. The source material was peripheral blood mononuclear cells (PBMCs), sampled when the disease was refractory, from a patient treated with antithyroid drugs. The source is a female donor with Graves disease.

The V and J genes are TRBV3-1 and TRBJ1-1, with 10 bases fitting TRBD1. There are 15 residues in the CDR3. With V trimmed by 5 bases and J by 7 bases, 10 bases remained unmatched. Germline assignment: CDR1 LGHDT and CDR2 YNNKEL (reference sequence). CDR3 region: CASSDRDRGSGEAFF. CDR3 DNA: TGTGCCAGCAGCGACCGGGACAGGGGATCAGGTGAAGCTTTCTTT.

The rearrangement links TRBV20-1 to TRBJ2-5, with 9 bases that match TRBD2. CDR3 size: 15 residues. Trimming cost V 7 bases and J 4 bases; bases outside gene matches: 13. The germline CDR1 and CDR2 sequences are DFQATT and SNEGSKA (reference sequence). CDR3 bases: TGCAGTGGACACCCCGCGGGAGGGCCGGGAGAGACCCAGTACTTC. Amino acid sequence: CSGHPAGGPGETQYF.

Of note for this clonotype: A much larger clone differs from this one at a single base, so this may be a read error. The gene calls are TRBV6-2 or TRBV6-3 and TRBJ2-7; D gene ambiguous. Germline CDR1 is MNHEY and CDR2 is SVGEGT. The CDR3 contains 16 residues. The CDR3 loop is CVSSVQLRPSSYEQYF. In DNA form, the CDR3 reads TGTGTCAGCAGCGTACAGTTGCGCCCGAGCTCCTACGAGCAGTACTTC.

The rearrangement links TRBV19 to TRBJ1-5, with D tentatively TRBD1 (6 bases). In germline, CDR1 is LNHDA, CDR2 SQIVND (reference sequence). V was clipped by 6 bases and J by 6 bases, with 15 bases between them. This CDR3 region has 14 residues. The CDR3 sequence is CASSVRGRGQPQHF. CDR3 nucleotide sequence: TGTGCCAGTAGCGTGCGGGGGCGAGGTCAGCCCCAGCATTTT.

This CDR3 is CASSSGTNSNQPQHF. The DNA for the CDR3 is TGTGCCAGCAGCAGCGGGACAAATAGCAATCAGCCCCAGCATTTT. This sequence joins TRBV27 and TRBJ1-5; D is possibly TRBD1 (6 bases). V lost 6 bases, J lost 0 bases, and 12 bases lay in between. The CDR3 covers 15 residues. The V gene's germline CDR1 is MNHEY and CDR2 SMNVEV (reference sequence).

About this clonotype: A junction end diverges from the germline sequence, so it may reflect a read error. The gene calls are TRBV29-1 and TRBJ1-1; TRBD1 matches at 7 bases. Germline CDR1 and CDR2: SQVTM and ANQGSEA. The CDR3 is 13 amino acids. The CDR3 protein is CSVEDGDSREAKF. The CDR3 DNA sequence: TGCAGCGTTGAAGATGGGGACAGCCGCGAGGCAAAATTT.

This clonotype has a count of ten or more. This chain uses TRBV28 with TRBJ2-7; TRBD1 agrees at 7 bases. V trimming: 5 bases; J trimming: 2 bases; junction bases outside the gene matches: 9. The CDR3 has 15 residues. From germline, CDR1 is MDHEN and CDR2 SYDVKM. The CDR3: CASSVGGGWAYEQYF. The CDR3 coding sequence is TGTGCCAGCAGTGTAGGGGGCGGGTGGGCCTACGAGCAGTACTTC.

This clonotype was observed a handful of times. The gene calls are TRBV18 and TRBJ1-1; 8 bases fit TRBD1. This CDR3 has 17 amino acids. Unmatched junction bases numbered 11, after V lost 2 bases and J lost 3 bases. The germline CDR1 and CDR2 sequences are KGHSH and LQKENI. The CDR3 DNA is TGTGCCAGCTCACCAGGGAGACAGGGGATGGGGGACACTGAAGCTTTCTTT. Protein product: CASSPGRQGMGDTEAFF.

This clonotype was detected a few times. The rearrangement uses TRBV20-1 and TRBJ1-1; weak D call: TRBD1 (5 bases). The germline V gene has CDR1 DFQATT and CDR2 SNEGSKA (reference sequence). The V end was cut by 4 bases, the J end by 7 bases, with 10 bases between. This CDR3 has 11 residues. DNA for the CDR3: TGCAGTGCTAATCTGGGGGATGAAGCTTTCTTT. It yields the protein CSANLGDEAFF.

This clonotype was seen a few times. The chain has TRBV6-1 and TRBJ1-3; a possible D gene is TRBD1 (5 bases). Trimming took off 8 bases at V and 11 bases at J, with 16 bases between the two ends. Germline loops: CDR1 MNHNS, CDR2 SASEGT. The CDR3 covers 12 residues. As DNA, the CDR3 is TGTGCCAGCGGGGACGGTGCGCTCGCCATATATTTT. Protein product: CASGDGALAIYF.

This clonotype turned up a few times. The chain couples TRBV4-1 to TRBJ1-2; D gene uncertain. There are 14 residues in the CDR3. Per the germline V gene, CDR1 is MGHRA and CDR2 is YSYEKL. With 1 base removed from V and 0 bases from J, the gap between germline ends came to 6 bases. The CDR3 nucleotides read TGCGCCAGCAGCCAAGGTCGGACTAACTATGGCTACACCTTC. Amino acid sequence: CASSQGRTNYGYTF.